Here is one TCR beta chain with its context. The antigen remains unidentified. TRB amplification used 200 to 250 ng of peripheral blood genomic DNA. Multiplex touch-down PCR amplified TRB using TRB-A and TRB-B pools in one tube. Using the multiplex PCR reads, TCRdb records one entry per CDR3 protein without DNA. Its listing shows under 9,000 distinct CDR3 sequences. This record belongs to a study of T cell clusters in autoimmune cytopenias. Germline lookup yields CDR1 MNHNS and CDR2 SASEGT. The CDR3 runs 15 residues. Broader study findings: No cluster-lack signature appeared between secondary cytopenia and chronic lymphocytic leukemia patients, apparently due to lymphoma masking. TRB repertoire shifts in secondary cytopenia and chronic lymphocytic leukemia mostly reflected lymphoma, not autoimmunity.

The source material was peripheral blood. V gene TRBV6-1 combines with J gene TRBJ1-5. The receptor was derived from a human donor with an autoimmune cytopenia or autoimmune hepatitis (not recorded which). CDR3 sequence: CASSGGQGRVPVTNF.